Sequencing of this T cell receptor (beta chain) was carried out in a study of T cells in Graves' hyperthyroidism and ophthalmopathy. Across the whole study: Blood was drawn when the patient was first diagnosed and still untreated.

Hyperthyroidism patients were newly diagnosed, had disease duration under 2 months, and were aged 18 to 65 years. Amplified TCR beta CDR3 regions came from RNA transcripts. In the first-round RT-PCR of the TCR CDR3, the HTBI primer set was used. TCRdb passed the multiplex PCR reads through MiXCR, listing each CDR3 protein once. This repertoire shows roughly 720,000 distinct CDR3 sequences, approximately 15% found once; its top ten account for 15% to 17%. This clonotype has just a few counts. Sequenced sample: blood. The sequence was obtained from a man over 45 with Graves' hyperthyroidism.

The CDR3 here is CASREGRTYTEAFF. The CDR3 nucleotides read TGTGCCAGCAGGGAGGGTCGGACTTACACTGAAGCTTTCTTT. V is TRBV6-1 and J is TRBJ1-1, with no clear D. The CDR3 is 14 residues long. CDR1 and CDR2 (germline): MNHNS, SASEGT. Trimming shortened V by 6 bases and J by 3 bases, and 14 bases separated the two germline ends.